These 7 T cell receptor beta chains originate from one sample sequenced in a study of blood T cell repertoires in COVID-19. Sequencing used immunoSEQ multiplex PCR; TCRdb keeps in-frame clones, though not all of them. The sample shows under 85,000 clones, 80% to 90% of them seen only once. The sample taken for sequencing was peripheral blood. The source is a man aged 50 to 60 with active COVID-19.

This chain links TRBV4-1 with TRBJ2-1, with 14 bases fitting TRBD2. This CDR3 spans 18 amino acids. The V gene's germline CDR1 is MGHRA and CDR2 YSYEKL. J lost 3 bases, V lost 4 bases, and 8 bases had no gene match. This CDR3 is CASSPLGLAGGNYNEQFF. The CDR3, as DNA: TGCGCCAGCAGCCCACTCGGACTAGCGGGAGGTAACTACAATGAGCAGTTCTTC.

The chain couples TRBV18 to TRBJ2-1, with 8 bases matching TRBD1. With 3 bases clipped from V and 5 bases from J, the junction kept 6 bases outside the gene matches. The germline CDR1 and CDR2 sequences are KGHSH and LQKENI. The CDR3 runs to 15 residues. The CDR3 loop reads CASSPGTGENNEQFF. For the CDR3, the DNA is TGTGCCAGCTCACCGGGGACAGGTGAAAACAATGAGCAGTTCTTC.

The chain has TRBV6-5 and TRBJ2-7; D may be TRBD1 (5 bases). Germline loops: CDR1 MNHEY, CDR2 SVGAGI. The CDR3 runs to 14 residues. Trimming stripped 1 base from V and 2 bases from J, with 9 bases between. CDR3 in amino acids: CASSYFREAYEQYF. The CDR3 DNA reads TGTGCCAGCAGTTACTTCAGGGAAGCCTACGAGCAGTACTTC.

In DNA form, the CDR3 reads TGTGCCAGCAGCTTGGAGACAGGGAGCTCCTACAATGAGCAGTTCTTC. As protein: CASSLETGSSYNEQFF. The J gene is TRBJ2-1, the V gene TRBV5-6, with 7 nucleotides matching TRBD1. Germline CDR1 reads SGHDT; CDR2 reads YYEEEE. The CDR3 has 16 residues. V lost 0 bases, J lost 0 bases, and 3 bases stayed unmatched.

The chain has TRBV27 and TRBJ1-2; weak D call: TRBD1 (5 bases). Germline assignment: CDR1 MNHEY and CDR2 SMNVEV (reference sequence). The V end was cut by 0 bases, the J end by 4 bases, with 15 bases between. The CDR3 has 16 amino acids. CDR3 DNA sequence: TGTGCCAGCAGTTTATCGTCGGGGGATTTGGGCTATGGCTACACCTTC. It translates to CASSLSSGDLGYGYTF.

This clone was observed a single time. The rearrangement links TRBV9 to TRBJ2-7; D possibly corresponds to TRBD1 (6 bases). The CDR3 is 14 amino acids. Per germline, CDR1 SGDLS and CDR2 YYNGEE. Between the trimmed V and J ends, which lost 5 bases and 3 bases, there was a span of 15 bases. The CDR3 loop is CASSPGQQFYEQYF. The DNA for the CDR3 is TGTGCCAGCAGTCCGGGACAACAGTTCTACGAGCAGTACTTC.

The V call is TRBV6-5, the J call TRBJ1-4; no firm D call. The V and J ends lost 6 bases and 0 bases respectively, with 8 bases between them. CDR1 and CDR2 (germline): MNHEY, SVGAGI. The CDR3 length is 14 residues. The DNA of the CDR3 is TGTGCCAGCAGAGACATCGCAACTAATGAAAAACTGTTTTTT. It yields the protein CASRDIATNEKLFF.